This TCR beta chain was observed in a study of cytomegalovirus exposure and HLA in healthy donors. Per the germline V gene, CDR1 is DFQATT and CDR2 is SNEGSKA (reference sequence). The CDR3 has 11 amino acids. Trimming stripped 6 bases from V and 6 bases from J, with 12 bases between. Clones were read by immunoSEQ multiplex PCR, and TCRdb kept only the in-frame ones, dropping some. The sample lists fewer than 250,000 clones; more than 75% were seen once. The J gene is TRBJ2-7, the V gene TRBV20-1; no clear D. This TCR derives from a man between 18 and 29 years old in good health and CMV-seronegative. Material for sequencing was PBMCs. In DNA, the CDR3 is TGCAGTGCGAACGATCGGGTCGAGCAGTACTTC. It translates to CSANDRVEQYF.